This T cell receptor beta chain was identified during a study of CD8+ T cells in alopecia areata. Regarding the study as a whole: Sequencing of scalp samples also includes resident alphabeta T cells from normal skin.

The sample holds a few counts of this clone. Its antigen is still unknown. Germline CDR1 reads SQVTM; CDR2 reads ANQGSEA. The CDR3 spans 12 residues. Trimming removed 4 bases at V and 5 bases at J, with 12 bases between. The sequencing template was cDNA reverse transcribed from extracted RNA. TCRdb's table, derived via immunoSEQ multiplex PCR, lists solely in-frame clones and lacks some. Of around 200,000 clones in the sample, roughly 60% are singletons; the top ten hold around 1.8%. Sequenced here: CD4+ T cells sorted from blood, sampled at week 0. This receptor was obtained from a human donor with alopecia areata. The J gene is TRBJ2-7, the V gene TRBV29-1; D is perhaps TRBD2 (7 bases). The CDR3 sequence: CSVAQGGNEQYF. The CDR3 DNA sequence: TGCAGCGTTGCACAGGGAGGGAACGAGCAGTACTTC.